Below, 17 T cell receptor beta chains from the same sample are listed, as sequenced in a study of STAT5B mutations in CD4+ large granular lymphocyte leukemia. Libraries were prepared by immunoSEQ multiplex PCR; TCRdb keeps only in-frame clonotypes and omits some of them. Here the sample spans around 50,000 clones, about 86% being singletons. Material for sequencing was CD4+ T cells from blood buffy coats. These TCRs come from a human donor in good health.

The chain combines TRBV6-5 with TRBJ2-7; 9 bases line up with TRBD2. The J segment lost 5 bases and the V segment lost 0 bases, leaving 5 bases of the junction unmatched. This CDR3 comprises 15 residues. The germline V gene encodes CDR1 MNHEY and CDR2 SVGAGI. DNA for the CDR3: TGTGCCAGCAGTTACTCCTTTAGCGGGGGCCACGAGCAGTACTTC. Translating it yields CASSYSFSGGHEQYF.

There are a few counts of this clone. The chain uses TRBV4-1 and TRBJ1-5, with D hard to call. The germline V gene has CDR1 MGHRA and CDR2 YSYEKL. The CDR3 is made up of 15 amino acids. V lost 0 bases to trimming and J lost 10 bases, with 16 bases between them. The CDR3 loop reads CASSQDGRPEDPQHF. The CDR3 DNA follows: TGCGCCAGCAGCCAAGATGGTCGACCGGAGGATCCCCAGCATTTT.

The rearrangement joins TRBV20-1 to TRBJ2-5; D uncertain. The CDR3 has 11 amino acids. Trimming took 3 bases from V and 5 from J, leaving 7 bases between them. Germline values: CDR1 DFQATT, CDR2 SNEGSKA (reference sequence). CDR3 sequence (DNA): TGCAGTGCTAGTGCGAGCGAGACCCAGTACTTC. This codes for CSASASETQYF.

V and J are TRBV5-4 and TRBJ2-1; TRBD2 matches at 9 bases. V shed 1 base and J 9 bases; nucleotides not matched to a gene: 11. The CDR3 is 16 amino acids. The germline V gene encodes CDR1 SGHNT and CDR2 YYREEE (reference sequence). The CDR3 sequence is CASSLRVSGGRGEQFF. The CDR3 DNA follows: TGTGCCAGCAGCTTGAGGGTTAGCGGGGGCCGGGGTGAGCAGTTCTTC.

The rearrangement uses TRBV25-1 and TRBJ2-2; D gene ambiguous. CDR1 is MGHDK, CDR2 SYGVNS, per germline. The CDR3 spans 13 residues. Trimming removed 8 bases from V and 1 base from J, with 8 bases in between. In DNA form, the CDR3 reads TGTGCCAGCGTTCAGGAGAACACCGGGGAGCTGTTTTTT. Translated, it gives CASVQENTGELFF.

This chain uses TRBV27 with TRBJ2-3; TRBD1 is a possible D gene (6 bases). The V end lost 6 bases, the J end lost 1 base, and 14 bases lay between the germline ends. This CDR3 is 15 amino acids long. CDR1 and CDR2 from the germline V gene are MNHEY and SMNVEV (reference sequence). CDR3 in DNA: TGTGCCAGCAGCTATCTAAACAGGGGCACAGATACGCAGTATTTT. Translation gives CASSYLNRGTDTQYF.

This clone was seen only once. This chain joins TRBV4-2 and TRBJ2-1; 13 bases align to TRBD2. The V gene end was trimmed by 0 bases and the J gene end by 7 bases; junction bases not matched to a gene: 9. This CDR3 has 18 amino acids. Germline assignment: CDR1 LGHNA and CDR2 YNFKEQ. The CDR3 sequence is CASSQDQTSGGARNEQFF. DNA for the CDR3: TGTGCCAGCAGCCAAGATCAAACTAGCGGGGGGGCGAGGAATGAGCAGTTCTTC.

The V gene is TRBV10-3, the J gene TRBJ1-1; perhaps TRBD1 as D (6 bases). Germline-derived CDR1 and CDR2 are ENHRY and SYGVKD. V lost 6 bases and J 1 base, leaving 12 bases between the germline ends. The CDR3 spans 14 residues. The CDR3 reads CAIRAGQQNTEAFF. Written as DNA, the CDR3 is TGTGCCATCAGGGCCGGACAGCAGAACACTGAAGCTTTCTTT.

This rearrangement joins TRBV12-5 to TRBJ2-7; TRBD1 is a possible D gene (6 bases). From germline, CDR1 is LGHNT and CDR2 FRNRAP. The CDR3 contains 18 residues. The V gene lost 0 bases and the J gene lost 5 bases, with 23 bases spanning the gap. Here the CDR3 DNA reads TGTGCTAGTGGTTTGGTAATACTAAGTCGAAGGGGGTGGAACGAGCAGTACTTC. It yields the protein CASGLVILSRRGWNEQYF.

The V call is TRBV10-3, the J call TRBJ1-6, with a weak D call TRBD1 (5 bases). The CDR3 spans 13 residues. V gave up 4 bases and J gave up 10 bases, with 11 bases separating them. CDR1 and CDR2 (germline): ENHRY, SYGVKD. CDR3 amino acids: CAISGGALSPLHF. As DNA, the CDR3 is TGTGCCATCAGTGGTGGGGCGTTGTCACCCCTCCACTTT.

The rearrangement uses TRBV5-1 and TRBJ2-1; D gene uncertain. Per the germline V gene, CDR1 is SGHRS and CDR2 is YFSETQ. V was trimmed by 0 bases and J by 1 base, leaving 2 bases between them. The length of the CDR3 is 13 residues. In nucleotides, the CDR3 is TGCGCCAGCAGCTTGGGATCCTACAATGAGCAGTTCTTC. As protein: CASSLGSYNEQFF.

A word on this clone: Other DNA sequences in this specimen translate into the identical CDR3. The J gene is TRBJ1-1, the V gene TRBV5-1; 7 bases are a match to TRBD1. The trim removed 3 bases at V and 1 base at J, leaving 3 bases unmatched. CDR1 and CDR2 from the germline V gene are SGHRS and YFSETQ. The CDR3 is 14 residues long. The DNA of the CDR3 is TGCGCCAGCAGCTCGGGACAGCCGAACACTGAAGCTTTCTTT. It specifies CASSSGQPNTEAFF.

This chain uses TRBV11-2 with TRBJ2-3; the D is unclear. The CDR3 covers 15 residues. V was clipped by 0 bases and J by 6 bases, with 13 bases between them. Germline loops: CDR1 SGHAT, CDR2 FQNNGV. CDR3 nucleotide sequence: TGTGCCAGCAGCTTAGATCTCGTAGTTGGCGATACGCAGTATTTT. Encoded protein: CASSLDLVVGDTQYF.

V is TRBV9 and J is TRBJ2-5; D is tentatively TRBD1 or TRBD2 (6 bases each). Germline loops: CDR1 SGDLS, CDR2 YYNGEE. The CDR3 totals 14 residues. The V end lost 5 bases, the J end lost 5 bases, and 16 bases lay between the germline ends. DNA for the CDR3: TGTGCCAGCAGGCGGGACACCTCATCCGAGACCCAGTACTTC. Encoded protein: CASRRDTSSETQYF.

The chain links TRBV9 to TRBJ2-3; D is unclear. Germline V gene lookup returns CDR1 SGDLS and CDR2 YYNGEE. CDR3 length: 14 amino acids. V was shortened by 3 bases and J by 4 bases, with 12 bases between the two germline ends. The CDR3 sequence: CASSALPNPDTQYF. CDR3 in DNA: TGTGCCAGCAGCGCCCTCCCAAATCCAGATACGCAGTATTTT.

CDR3 sequence reads: CASSYGTGNNSPLHF. CDR3 bases: TGTGCCAGCAGTTACGGGACAGGAAATAATTCACCCCTCCACTTT. This chain links TRBV6-6 with TRBJ1-6; 8 bases agree with TRBD1. Unmatched junction bases numbered 2, after V lost 2 bases and J lost 5 bases. CDR1 MNHNY and CDR2 SVGAGI come from the germline V gene (reference sequence). The CDR3 consists of 15 residues.

V is TRBV19 and J is TRBJ1-3; D is unresolved. Germline CDR1 reads LNHDA; CDR2 reads SQIVND (reference sequence). The CDR3 contains 15 residues. V was pared by 7 bases and J by 0 bases, with 13 bases between. CDR3 in amino acids: CASKSWRVSGNTIYF. CDR3 bases: TGTGCCAGTAAGAGTTGGAGGGTCTCTGGAAACACCATATATTTT.